One and the same sample provided the 21 T cell receptor beta chains below, sequenced in a study of blood T cell repertoires in COVID-19. Assay: immunoSEQ multiplex PCR; the TCRdb copy retains only in-frame clones and omits some. The sample holds under 200,000 clones, around four fifths seen once. Sequencing input: PBMCs or T cells enriched from blood (not recorded which). The receptor set was obtained from a woman in her forties or fifties who had recovered from COVID-19.

This sequence joins TRBV14 and TRBJ2-7, with unresolved D. From germline, CDR1 is SGHDN and CDR2 FVKESK. The CDR3 contains 11 residues. V lost 2 bases and J lost 6, with 5 bases in between. CDR3 residues: CASSQFLEQYF. The DNA of the CDR3 is TGTGCCAGCAGCCAATTTCTCGAGCAGTACTTC.

The chain is built from TRBV15 and TRBJ2-1; 7 nucleotides align to TRBD2. With V trimmed by 4 bases and J by 3 bases, 6 bases remained unmatched. The germline gives CDR1 LNHNV, CDR2 YYDKDF (reference sequence). The CDR3 contains 15 residues. Here the CDR3 DNA reads TGTGCCACCAGCATGCTGGGGGGGGGCTACAATGAGCAGTTCTTC. Amino acid sequence: CATSMLGGGYNEQFF.

The chain links TRBV4-3 to TRBJ1-2; TRBD1 matches 9 bases. There are 15 residues in the CDR3. Looked up from germline, CDR1 is LGHNA and CDR2 is YSLEER. V dropped 4 bases and J dropped 2; count of bases not matched to a gene: 5. This CDR3 reads CASSPADRGNYGYTF. CDR3 bases: TGCGCCAGCAGCCCCGCGGACAGGGGCAACTATGGCTACACCTTC.

The chain combines TRBV20-1 with TRBJ2-7, with 8 bases fitting TRBD1. The CDR3 has 11 amino acids. The V gene end was trimmed by 6 bases and the J gene end by 3 bases; junction bases not matched to a gene: 1. Germline CDR1 DFQATT, CDR2 SNEGSKA (reference sequence). The CDR3 is CSATGVYEQYF. The CDR3 coding sequence is TGCAGTGCGACAGGGGTCTACGAGCAGTACTTC.

The genes are TRBV4-2 and TRBJ2-7; no reliable D call. The ends were cut back, 0 bases at V and 2 bases at J, with 8 bases in the middle. The CDR3 length is 14 residues. The germline V gene encodes CDR1 LGHNA and CDR2 YNFKEQ. CDR3 DNA: TGTGCCAGCAGCCAAGATGCGGTTACCTACGAGCAGTACTTC. Translated, it gives CASSQDAVTYEQYF.

The chain has TRBV6-5 and TRBJ2-5; D perhaps matches TRBD1 (5 bases). Trimming took off 0 bases at V and 5 bases at J, with 13 bases between the two ends. From germline, CDR1 is MNHEY and CDR2 SVGAGI. This CDR3 has 15 amino acids. The CDR3, as DNA: TGTGCCAGCAGTTACTCCTCCCAGGGTTGGGAGACCCAGTACTTC. Translated: CASSYSSQGWETQYF.

The rearrangement joins TRBV15 to TRBJ2-7; no reliable D call. Trimming cost V 0 bases and J 3 bases, with 6 bases left between them. Germline V lookup: CDR1 LNHNV, CDR2 YYDKDF (reference sequence). The CDR3 totals 13 residues. CDR3 DNA: TGTGCCACCAGCAGAGACAGGAACTACGAGCAGTACTTC. This translates into CATSRDRNYEQYF.

This chain links TRBV27 with TRBJ1-5, with D uncertain. Per the germline V gene, CDR1 is MNHEY and CDR2 is SMNVEV (reference sequence). Trimming took 3 bases from V and 4 from J, leaving 7 bases between them. The CDR3 is made up of 13 amino acids. The CDR3 is CASSLSGNQPQHF. Written as DNA, the CDR3 is TGTGCCAGCAGTTTGTCGGGGAATCAGCCCCAGCATTTT.

The chain employs TRBV7-3 and TRBJ2-1, with 7 bases identical to TRBD2. Germline V lookup: CDR1 SGHTA, CDR2 FQGTGA. J lost 5 bases, V lost 6 bases, and 7 bases had no gene match. CDR3 length: 14 amino acids. The CDR3 loop reads CASSQAGINNEQFF. CDR3 bases: TGTGCCAGCAGTCAAGCGGGGATAAACAATGAGCAGTTCTTC.

This chain connects TRBV5-8 to TRBJ2-5; 10 bases line up with TRBD1. V shed 0 bases and J 7 bases; nucleotides not matched to a gene: 9. This CDR3 contains 16 residues. Germline CDR1 reads SGHTS; CDR2 reads YDEGEE. The CDR3 nucleotides are TGTGCCAGCAGCTTGGCCTCTGGGACAGGGGCTGGGACCCAGTACTTC. Protein product: CASSLASGTGAGTQYF.

This rearrangement joins TRBV6-5 to TRBJ1-2; D is perhaps TRBD1 (6 bases). The CDR3 totals 15 residues. Trimming took off 7 bases at V and 8 bases at J, with 23 bases between the two ends. The germline V gene has CDR1 MNHEY and CDR2 SVGAGI. Written as DNA, the CDR3 is TGTGCCAGCATATTTCGAGGGGGTTTTATTCGAGGCTACACCTTC. It specifies CASIFRGGFIRGYTF.

V gene TRBV6-4 combines with J gene TRBJ1-3; 11 bases are a match to TRBD1. J lost 12 bases, V lost 6 bases, and 10 bases had no gene match. The length of the CDR3 is 14 residues. Per germline, CDR1 MRHNA and CDR2 SNTAGT. The CDR3 DNA sequence: TGTGCCAGCAGAAGGGACAGGGGGAAGGGGAGCATATATTTT. It yields the protein CASRRDRGKGSIYF.

The V call is TRBV5-4, the J call TRBJ2-5, with 9 bases fitting TRBD1. Germline loops: CDR1 SGHNT, CDR2 YYREEE (reference sequence). This CDR3 contains 15 residues. J lost 6 bases, V lost 4 bases, and 10 bases had no gene match. This CDR3 reads CASSVGQGGGKTQYF. As DNA, the CDR3 is TGTGCCAGCAGCGTGGGACAGGGTGGAGGAAAGACCCAGTACTTC. The full variable domain, with the rest looked up from reference TRBV5-4 and TRBJ2-5, is ETGVTQSPTHLIKTRGQQVTLRCSSQSGHNTVSWYQQALGQGPQFIFQYYREEENGRGNFPPRFSGLQFPNYSSELNVNALELDDSALYLCASSVGQGGGKTQYFGPGTRLLVL.

About this clone itself: The identical CDR3 is also encoded by other nucleotide sequences in the sample. The genes are TRBV28 and TRBJ2-7; a possible D gene is TRBD2 (5 bases). The germline V gene encodes CDR1 MDHEN and CDR2 SYDVKM. This CDR3 is built from 12 residues. The V gene lost 5 bases and the J gene lost 0 bases, with 5 bases spanning the gap. The CDR3 nucleotides read TGTGCCAGCAGTAGCGGCTCCTACGAGCAGTACTTC. Its protein product is CASSSGSYEQYF.

This chain links TRBV5-1 with TRBJ2-3; weak D call: TRBD2 (6 bases). Germline V gene data show CDR1 as SGHRS and CDR2 as YFSETQ. V was clipped by 2 bases and J by 5 bases, with 6 bases between them. This CDR3 comprises 12 residues. The CDR3 bases are TGCGCCAGCAGCTTCGGGGGAGATACGCAGTATTTT. Translated: CASSFGGDTQYF.

J is TRBJ1-1 and V is TRBV5-1; D unresolved. The V gene's germline CDR1 is SGHRS and CDR2 YFSETQ. The CDR3 sequence is 13 residues long. V lost 0 bases and J lost 3, with 6 bases in between. The CDR3 nucleotides read TGCGCCAGCAGCTTGGAACAGCACACTGAAGCTTTCTTT. It translates to CASSLEQHTEAFF.

This clone was detected ten times or more. Other DNA variants within this sample encode the same CDR3. This chain joins TRBV5-5 and TRBJ2-6; D may be TRBD1 (8 bases). Deletions cut 2 bases from V and 0 bases from J, with 15 bases between. This CDR3 is 18 amino acids long. Germline assignment: CDR1 SGHKS and CDR2 YYEKEE (reference sequence). Here the CDR3 DNA reads TGTGCCAGCAGCTTTACAGGGGGGAGGGGCTCTGGGGCCAACGTCCTGACTTTC. Its protein product is CASSFTGGRGSGANVLTF. The full variable domain, with the rest looked up from reference TRBV5-5 and TRBJ2-6, is DAGVTQSPTHLIKTRGQQVTLRCSPISGHKSVSWYQQVLGQGPQFIFQYYEKEERGRGNFPDRFSARQFPNYSSELNVNALLLGDSALYLCASSFTGGRGSGANVLTFGAGSRLTVL.

This chain connects TRBV19 to TRBJ1-1; D not certain. This CDR3 region has 13 residues. Trimming removed 5 bases from V and 2 bases from J, with 9 bases in between. CDR1 and CDR2 from the germline V gene are LNHDA and SQIVND (reference sequence). The CDR3 protein is CASSWQVNTEAFF. The CDR3 coding sequence is TGTGCCAGTAGTTGGCAGGTCAACACTGAAGCTTTCTTT.

This chain connects TRBV11-2 to TRBJ2-3; weak D call: TRBD2 (5 bases). This CDR3 region has 14 residues. The germline V and J ends were trimmed by 2 bases and 6 bases, with 12 bases remaining between them. CDR1 is SGHAT, CDR2 FQNNGV, per germline. The CDR3 coding sequence is TGTGCCAGCAGCTTAAGGGCTAGCAAGGATACGCAGTATTTT. This gives the protein CASSLRASKDTQYF.

V gene TRBV7-2 combines with J gene TRBJ1-5, with 8 positions matching TRBD1. The junction had 8 bases not matched to a gene; V was cut back by 5 bases and J by 5 bases. The CDR3 is 15 amino acids. Germline V lookup: CDR1 SGHTA, CDR2 FQGNSA. CDR3 sequence: CASSPRTGFDQPQHF. The CDR3 DNA follows: TGTGCCAGCAGCCCCCGGACAGGGTTTGATCAGCCCCAGCATTTT.

The rearrangement uses TRBV7-2 and TRBJ2-5; possible D gene TRBD1, 6 bases. This CDR3 is 14 amino acids long. Per germline, CDR1 SGHTA and CDR2 FQGNSA. The V gene lost 5 bases and the J gene lost 2 bases, with 12 bases spanning the gap. The CDR3 DNA is TGTGCCAGCAGCCGCGATCAGGGGCAAGAGACCCAGTACTTC. It codes for CASSRDQGQETQYF.